These 25 T cell receptor beta chains originate from one sample sequenced in a study of a mutant IDH1 vaccine in newly diagnosed glioma (dated by TCRdb to about 2021). Library preparation was by the immunoSEQ multiplex PCR assay. This immuneACCESS table, as held by TCRdb, lists in-frame sequences with V and J called but not all clones. Of the missing ones, under half trace to an unresolved V gene in checked studies; the others have no known cause. Recorded for this sample are 35,000 or so clones; roughly 80% of them occurred a single time. In total, the top ten clones hold around 15% of the sample. Explained via the paper, the time point label denotes: week 11, during vaccination. Every vaccine dose consisted of 300 ug of a 20-mer mutant IDH1 peptide in Montanide, administered subcutaneously together with topical imiquimod. These receptors have no known antigen. The sample in question was peripheral blood mononuclear cells (PBMCs), obtained from a glioma patient whose treatment included an IDH1 peptide vaccine. All receptors come from a woman in her twenties or thirties with glioma. Some clones in this sample may be carry-over from other donors' samples.

J is TRBJ1-1 and V is TRBV9; the D gene is possibly TRBD1 (6 bases). Looked up from germline, CDR1 is SGDLS and CDR2 is YYNGEE. The CDR3 runs 15 residues. The V end lost 0 bases, the J end lost 1 base, and 10 bases lay between the germline ends. CDR3 amino acids: CASSVGGTTNTEAFF. In DNA form, the CDR3 reads TGTGCCAGCAGCGTAGGTGGGACAACGAACACTGAAGCTTTCTTT.

This clone has more than one count but fewer than ten. The rearrangement links TRBV6-1 to TRBJ2-4; D gene ambiguous. The CDR3 length is 14 residues. CDR1 is MNHNS and CDR2 is SASEGT in the germline V gene. Trimming took 2 bases from V and 8 from J, leaving 13 bases between them. The CDR3 DNA sequence: TGTGCCAGCAGTGAAAGACCGGATCTTGACATTCAGTACTTC. This translates into CASSERPDLDIQYF.

This clone has only a few counts. J is TRBJ2-7 and V is TRBV5-1; TRBD1 agrees at 7 bases. Germline V gene data show CDR1 as SGHRS and CDR2 as YFSETQ. The CDR3 has 12 residues. V gave up 2 bases and J gave up 6 bases; unmatched junction bases: 2. The CDR3 bases are TGCGCCAGCAGCTTTTCAGGGGGCGAGCAGTACTTC. It is translated as CASSFSGGEQYF.

The gene calls are TRBV6-6 and TRBJ2-5; 13 bases fit TRBD2. The CDR3 is 15 amino acids. Germline-derived CDR1 and CDR2 are MNHNY and SVGAGI (reference sequence). J lost 3 bases, V lost 5 bases, and 3 bases had no gene match. CDR3 in DNA: TGTGCCAGCAGTGGTACTAGCGGGGGGGAAGAGACCCAGTACTTC. Amino acid sequence: CASSGTSGGEETQYF.

The V gene is TRBV7-9, the J gene TRBJ2-7; D gene unclear. The germline CDR1 and CDR2 sequences are SEHNR and FQNEAQ (reference sequence). Trimming pared 5 bases from V and 3 bases from J, leaving 8 bases between. The CDR3 spans 12 residues. CDR3 DNA sequence: TGTGCCAGCAGCCCGGATAACTACGAGCAGTACTTC. Translation: CASSPDNYEQYF.

This sequence joins TRBV7-8 and TRBJ1-1; weak D call: TRBD1 (5 bases). From germline, CDR1 is SGHVS and CDR2 FQNEAQ. The V gene lost 5 bases and the J gene lost 5 bases, with 9 bases spanning the gap. The CDR3 sequence is 12 residues long. The CDR3 spells CASSLGVTEAFF. The CDR3 DNA reads TGTGCCAGCAGCCTAGGGGTTACTGAAGCTTTCTTT.

This clone was counted once. V usage is TRBV27 and J usage is TRBJ2-1; possibly TRBD2 for D (7 bases). The CDR3 loop spans 16 amino acids. CDR1 is MNHEY, CDR2 SMNVEV, per germline (reference sequence). V lost 5 bases and J lost 7, with 21 bases in between. The CDR3 DNA is TGTGCCAGCAGTCACCCGGGGGGCACTTTTCAGAATGAGCAGTTCTTC. It is translated as CASSHPGGTFQNEQFF.

This clone was seen just once. This chain uses TRBV5-6 with TRBJ2-2; perhaps TRBD2 as D (5 bases). Trimming took off 9 bases at V and 1 base at J, with 13 bases between the two ends. This CDR3 comprises 14 residues. The germline CDR1 and CDR2 sequences are SGHDT and YYEEEE. The CDR3 protein is CATMRRGNTGELFF. CDR3 nucleotide sequence: TGTGCCACCATGCGACGGGGGAACACCGGGGAGCTGTTTTTT. The full variable domain, in which reference TRBV5-6 and TRBJ2-2 provide the parts outside the CDR3, is DAGVTQSPTHLIKTRGQQVTLRCSPKSGHDTVSWYQQALGQGPQFIFQYYEEEERQRGNFPDRFSGHQFPNYSSELNVNALLLGDSALYLCATMRRGNTGELFFGEGSRLTVL.

In the case of this clone: A read error may account for a junction end that differs from germline. The chain links TRBV7-7 to TRBJ2-7, with no clear D. Germline V gene lookup returns CDR1 SSHAT and CDR2 FNYEAQ (reference sequence). CDR3 length: 13 amino acids. CDR3 sequence: CASSLGISYEQYF. CDR3 bases: TGTGCTAGCAGCTTAGGGATCTCTTACGAGCAGTACTTC.

V gene TRBV27 combines with J gene TRBJ2-1, with D unresolved. CDR1 and CDR2 (germline): MNHEY, SMNVEV (reference sequence). V was cut by 4 bases and J by 0 bases, with 7 bases left in between. This CDR3 contains 14 residues. Written as DNA, the CDR3 is TGTGCCAGCAGTTCCGGACCCTCCTACAATGAGCAGTTCTTC. Its translation is CASSSGPSYNEQFF.

The chain recombines TRBV19 with TRBJ1-1, with 7 bases that match TRBD1. The CDR3 runs to 12 residues. The germline V gene has CDR1 LNHDA and CDR2 SQIVND (reference sequence). The J segment lost 7 bases and the V segment lost 3 bases, leaving 2 bases of the junction unmatched. DNA for the CDR3: TGTGCCAGTAGTATCAACAGGGGTGAAGCTTTCTTT. It codes for CASSINRGEAFF.

J is TRBJ1-1 and V is TRBV6-6; weak D call: TRBD1 (5 bases). The V and J ends lost 0 bases and 1 base respectively, with 9 bases between them. CDR3 length equals 15 residues. Germline V gene sequence: CDR1 MNHNY, CDR2 SVGAGI (reference sequence). The CDR3, as DNA: TGTGCCAGCAGTTACTCGGCAGGGAAGAACACTGAAGCTTTCTTT. This codes for CASSYSAGKNTEAFF.

V usage is TRBV27 and J usage is TRBJ1-5, with 7 bases matching TRBD1. Germline loops: CDR1 MNHEY, CDR2 SMNVEV (reference sequence). The CDR3 extends over 17 amino acids. The V gene end was trimmed by 5 bases and the J gene end by 3 bases; junction bases not matched to a gene: 13. The CDR3 DNA reads as TGTGCCAGCAGTCCCCTTGGACAGGTCTTACTCAATCAGCCCCAGCATTTT. Its translation is CASSPLGQVLLNQPQHF.

This chain links TRBV5-1 with TRBJ2-7; D unclear. The CDR3 consists of 13 residues. In germline, CDR1 is SGHRS, CDR2 YFSETQ. V was trimmed by 1 base and J by 2 bases, leaving 7 bases between them. The CDR3 DNA is TGCGCCAGCAGCTTGACCTGGACCTACGAGCAGTACTTC. Translating it yields CASSLTWTYEQYF.

The V call is TRBV2, the J call TRBJ2-7, with no clear D. The CDR3 is made up of 14 amino acids. The V end was cut by 1 base, the J end by 0 bases, with 7 bases between. CDR1 and CDR2 from the germline V gene are SNHLY and FYNNEI. This chain's CDR3 is CASSEGFASYEQYF. DNA for the CDR3: TGTGCCAGCAGTGAAGGGTTTGCCTCCTACGAGCAGTACTTC.

J is TRBJ1-5 and V is TRBV2; 8 nucleotides align to TRBD1. The V gene's germline CDR1 is SNHLY and CDR2 FYNNEI. Trimming at V came to 5 bases and at J to 6 bases, leaving 3 bases not matched to a gene. The CDR3 totals 13 residues. The CDR3 reads CASSRQGFQPQHF. The CDR3 coding sequence is TGTGCCAGCAGTCGACAGGGGTTTCAGCCCCAGCATTTT.

By frequency in the sample, this clone is medium-sized. V and J are TRBV18 and TRBJ1-1; no reliable D call. Trimming cost V 3 bases and J 1 base, with 9 bases left between them. The germline V gene encodes CDR1 KGHSH and CDR2 LQKENI. CDR3 length equals 14 residues. CDR3 in DNA: TGTGCCAGCTCACCCGCTGCAGGGAACACTGAAGCTTTCTTT. It codes for CASSPAAGNTEAFF.

The V gene is TRBV15, the J gene TRBJ1-2; the D gene is possibly TRBD1 (6 bases). Germline CDR1 and CDR2: LNHNV and YYDKDF (reference sequence). The CDR3 is 14 residues long. V lost 1 base and J lost 4, with 10 bases in between. Here the CDR3 reads CATSRGRDIYGYTF. The CDR3 DNA reads as TGTGCCACCAGCAGAGGGAGGGACATCTATGGCTACACCTTC.

About this clone itself: The same CDR3 can be traced to other DNA sequences in this sample. The genes are TRBV19 and TRBJ2-7; D ambiguous. CDR1 LNHDA and CDR2 SQIVND come from the germline V gene (reference sequence). V was trimmed by 1 base and J by 6 bases, leaving 4 bases between them. The CDR3 extends over 11 amino acids. Here the CDR3 reads CASSIGGEQYF. The CDR3 DNA reads as TGTGCCAGTAGTATAGGCGGCGAGCAGTACTTC.

The rearrangement uses TRBV7-9 and TRBJ2-1; D may match TRBD1 or TRBD2 (5 bases each). V lost 0 bases to trimming and J lost 7 bases, with 16 bases between them. Germline assignment: CDR1 SEHNR and CDR2 FQNEAQ (reference sequence). This CDR3 spans 16 amino acids. CDR3 residues: CASSLAGVGVGNEQFF. DNA of the CDR3: TGTGCCAGCAGCTTAGCCGGGGTAGGGGTCGGGAATGAGCAGTTCTTC.

V is TRBV25-1 and J is TRBJ2-7; D is tentatively TRBD1 or TRBD2 (7 bases each). Trimming removed 2 bases at V and 0 bases at J, with 20 bases between. Germline V gene data show CDR1 as MGHDK and CDR2 as SYGVNS. CDR3 length equals 18 residues. CDR3 coding DNA: TGTGCCAGCAGTGAAGGGGGGGTCCGGGACAGCAACTCCTACGAGCAGTACTTC. It yields the protein CASSEGGVRDSNSYEQYF.

The genes are TRBV11-2 and TRBJ1-1; no clear D. V dropped 1 base and J dropped 4 bases, with 10 bases sitting between them. Germline V gene lookup returns CDR1 SGHAT and CDR2 FQNNGV. The CDR3 covers 14 residues. CDR3 DNA: TGTGCCAGCAGCTTAGCGGTGATGGGCACTGAAGCTTTCTTT. It specifies CASSLAVMGTEAFF.

This clone has a handful of counts. V usage is TRBV4-1 and J usage is TRBJ2-2; 10 bases match TRBD2. The junction had 9 bases not matched to a gene; V was cut back by 3 bases and J by 5 bases. The germline CDR1 and CDR2 sequences are MGHRA and YSYEKL. The CDR3 totals 17 residues. This CDR3 is CASSHVDMGLATGELFF. CDR3 DNA sequence: TGCGCCAGCAGCCACGTAGATATGGGACTAGCGACCGGGGAGCTGTTTTTT.

This sequence joins TRBV11-2 and TRBJ2-4; the match to TRBD1 covers 8 bases. The CDR3 extends over 16 amino acids. After removal of 6 bases from V and 6 bases from J, the junction contained 13 bases not matched to a gene. Germline V gives CDR1 SGHAT, CDR2 FQNNGV. This chain's CDR3 is CASSLQYRGMGNIQYF. In DNA form, the CDR3 reads TGTGCCAGCAGTTTACAATACAGGGGGATGGGAAACATTCAGTACTTC.

The chain carries TRBV13 and TRBJ2-7; D is uncertain. Germline lookup yields CDR1 PRHDT and CDR2 FYEKMQ (reference sequence). The CDR3 is 14 residues long. Trimming left V 3 bases short and J 0 bases short, with 9 bases between. CDR3 protein: CASSFPTRSYEQYF. Here the CDR3 DNA reads TGTGCCAGCAGCTTCCCAACCCGCTCCTACGAGCAGTACTTC.